This T cell receptor beta chain was observed in a study of cytomegalovirus exposure and HLA in healthy donors. For the study at large: From donors who were HLA-typed, an early data release held 80 million to 95 million unique TCRs. Study-wide findings and caveats: In a later analysis, about 17,000 TCR beta sequences were associated with HLA alleles at 0.05 false discovery rate. Presence/absence comparisons presumed near-even sequencing depth among donors.

As for this clone: Its antigen remains unidentified.

PCR employed 60 Vbeta and 13 Jbeta primers. Sequencing used immunoSEQ multiplex PCR; TCRdb keeps in-frame clones, though not all of them. The repertoire holds 40,000 to 55,000 clones, with 63% as singletons. CDR3 length: 13 residues. This receptor was taken from a man in his 60s in good health and CMV-seropositive. The sequenced material came from PBMCs. This chain connects TRBV21-1 to TRBJ2-7; the table names TRBD2, a call not compared with the DNA. TRBV21-1 is listed as a pseudogene. The CDR3 nucleotides are TGTGCCAGCAGCGCTCGGGGTTCTTACGAGCAGTACTTC. Protein product: CASSARGSYEQYF.